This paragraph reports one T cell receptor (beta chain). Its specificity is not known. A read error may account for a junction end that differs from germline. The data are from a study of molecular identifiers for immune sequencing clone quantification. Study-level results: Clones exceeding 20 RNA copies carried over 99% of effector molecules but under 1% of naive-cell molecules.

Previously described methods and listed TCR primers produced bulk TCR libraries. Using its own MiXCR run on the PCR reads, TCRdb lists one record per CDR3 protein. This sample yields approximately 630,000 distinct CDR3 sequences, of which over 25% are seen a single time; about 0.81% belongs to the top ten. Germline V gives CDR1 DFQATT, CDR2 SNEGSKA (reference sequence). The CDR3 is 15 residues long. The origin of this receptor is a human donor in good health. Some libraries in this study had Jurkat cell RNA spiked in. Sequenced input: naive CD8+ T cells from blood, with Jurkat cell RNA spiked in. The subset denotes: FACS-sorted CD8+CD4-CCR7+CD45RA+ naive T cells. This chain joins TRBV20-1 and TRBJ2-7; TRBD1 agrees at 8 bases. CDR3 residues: CSAWLRTGSSYERYF. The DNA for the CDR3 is TGCAGTGCTTGGCTTCGGACAGGGAGCTCCTACGAGCGGTACTTC.